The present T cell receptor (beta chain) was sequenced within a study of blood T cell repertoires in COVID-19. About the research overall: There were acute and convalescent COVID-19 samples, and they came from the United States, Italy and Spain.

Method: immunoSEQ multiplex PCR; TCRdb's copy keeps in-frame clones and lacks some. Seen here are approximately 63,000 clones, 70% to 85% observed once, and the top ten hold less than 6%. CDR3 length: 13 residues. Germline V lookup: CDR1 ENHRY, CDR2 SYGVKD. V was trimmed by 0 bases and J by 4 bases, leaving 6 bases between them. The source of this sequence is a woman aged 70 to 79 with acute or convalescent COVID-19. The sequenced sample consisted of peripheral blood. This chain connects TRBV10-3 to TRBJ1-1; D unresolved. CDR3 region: CAISESPSTEAFF. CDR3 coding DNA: TGTGCCATCAGTGAGTCGCCCAGCACTGAAGCTTTCTTT.